A single sample gave rise to the 18 T cell receptor beta chains below, sequenced in a study of Ad26.COV2.S vaccination and SARS-CoV-2 variants. The protocol was immunoSEQ multiplex PCR, while the TCRdb copy is restricted to in-frame clones and leaves out a portion. The data show 350,000 to 550,000 clones, with 89% seen just once and 2.5% held by the top ten. Sample treatment: 15 to 20 received Ad26.COV2.S at low or high dose, single or two shots; several received placebo; per-sample allocation not given. The samples were gathered on day 63 after the first injection of vaccine or placebo. Material: peripheral blood, obtained in a trial of Ad26.COV2.S vaccine versus placebo. These receptors came from a person aged 18-65 years who received the Ad26.COV2.S COVID-19 vaccine or a placebo.

The chain links TRBV18 to TRBJ2-2; D may correspond to TRBD1 or TRBD2 (5 bases each). CDR3 size: 14 residues. The germline gives CDR1 KGHSH, CDR2 LQKENI. Deletions cut 6 bases from V and 5 bases from J, with 13 bases between. The CDR3 sequence is CASSEAGQTGELFF. As DNA, the CDR3 is TGTGCCAGCTCGGAGGCAGGGCAGACCGGGGAGCTGTTTTTT.

A word on this clone: Other DNA sequences in this sample translate to the same CDR3. The chain couples TRBV4-3 to TRBJ1-1, with D hard to call. CDR3 length equals 14 residues. CDR1 LGHNA and CDR2 YSLEER come from the germline V gene. With 1 base removed from V and 1 base from J, the gap between germline ends came to 7 bases. This CDR3 is CASSQVGGNTEAFF. The CDR3, as DNA: TGCGCCAGCAGCCAAGTCGGCGGGAACACTGAAGCTTTCTTT.

The rearrangement joins TRBV11-2 to TRBJ1-1; 7 bases line up with TRBD1. V gave up 6 bases and J gave up 1 base; unmatched junction bases: 11. In germline, CDR1 is SGHAT, CDR2 FQNNGV. This CDR3 has 16 amino acids. The CDR3 region has the DNA TGTGCCAGCAGGGTCGGGACAGCGATATGGAACACTGAAGCTTTCTTT. It codes for CASRVGTAIWNTEAFF.

V usage is TRBV4-1 and J usage is TRBJ2-1; the match to TRBD2 covers 8 bases. The V gene end was trimmed by 3 bases and the J gene end by 6 bases; junction bases not matched to a gene: 13. Germline values: CDR1 MGHRA, CDR2 YSYEKL. The length of the CDR3 is 17 residues. In nucleotides, the CDR3 is TGCGCCAGCAGCCATAAAGCGGGAGTTAGTTTTGGCAATGAGCAGTTCTTC. As protein: CASSHKAGVSFGNEQFF.

The chain combines TRBV7-2 with TRBJ1-5; TRBD1 agrees at 7 bases. Trimming cost V 4 bases and J 5 bases; bases outside gene matches: 8. Germline assignment: CDR1 SGHTA and CDR2 FQGNSA. CDR3 length: 15 amino acids. The CDR3 sequence: CASSSRQGSDQPQHF. CDR3 nucleotide sequence: TGTGCCAGCAGCTCGCGACAGGGTAGTGATCAGCCCCAGCATTTT.

The chain employs TRBV29-1 and TRBJ2-5; D possibly corresponds to TRBD2 (5 bases). The germline V and J ends were trimmed by 7 bases and 4 bases, with 16 bases remaining between them. This CDR3 comprises 13 residues. Germline V CDR1 and CDR2: SQVTM, ANQGSEA. The CDR3 region is CSAQGLFGETQYF. The CDR3, as DNA: TGCAGCGCACAAGGACTGTTCGGAGAGACCCAGTACTTC.

The chain recombines TRBV5-1 with TRBJ1-4; possible D gene TRBD1, 5 bases. Deletions cut 4 bases from V and 6 bases from J, with 16 bases between. Germline assignment: CDR1 SGHRS and CDR2 YFSETQ. The CDR3 runs 15 residues. The DNA for the CDR3 is TGCGCCAGCAGCCGGGACGGACAAATGGATGAAAAACTGTTTTTT. This gives the protein CASSRDGQMDEKLFF.

The chain couples TRBV6-6 to TRBJ1-2, with D tentatively TRBD1 (6 bases). The V end was cut by 7 bases, the J end by 4 bases, with 13 bases between. Germline V gene data show CDR1 as MNHNY and CDR2 as SVGAGI (reference sequence). The CDR3 extends over 13 amino acids. The CDR3 here is CASTMGGAYGYTF. The CDR3 bases are TGTGCCAGCACCATGGGGGGGGCCTATGGCTACACCTTC.

With regard to this clone: The junction departs from the called germline gene at one end, perhaps through a read error. The chain uses TRBV19 and TRBJ2-5, with 7 bases aligning to TRBD2. The length of the CDR3 is 12 residues. The germline V gene has CDR1 LNHDA and CDR2 SQIVND (reference sequence). The CDR3 spells CAPGEGWETQYF. CDR3 nucleotide sequence: TGCGCCCCGGGGGAGGGGTGGGAGACCCAGTACTTC.

This chain links TRBV2 with TRBJ1-6; possible D gene TRBD1, 6 bases. Per the germline V gene, CDR1 is SNHLY and CDR2 is FYNNEI. The CDR3 runs 15 residues. V lost 5 bases and J 4 bases, leaving 12 bases between the germline ends. The CDR3 region has the DNA TGTGCCAGCAGTAAGGGGGGCACTTATAATTCACCCCTCCACTTT. Translated, it gives CASSKGGTYNSPLHF.

The chain carries TRBV27 and TRBJ2-3, with D possibly called TRBD1 or TRBD2 (6 bases each). The CDR3 is 16 residues long. Germline V gene lookup returns CDR1 MNHEY and CDR2 SMNVEV (reference sequence). Trimming pared 4 bases from V and 2 bases from J, leaving 16 bases between. The CDR3 spells CASSWGVGGHTDTQYF. DNA for the CDR3: TGTGCCAGCAGTTGGGGAGTCGGGGGCCACACAGATACGCAGTATTTT.

To note about this clone: The same CDR3 arises from other DNA sequences in this sample as well. The chain has TRBV5-4 and TRBJ1-1; D unclear. The CDR3 totals 13 residues. Trimming removed 0 bases from V and 3 bases from J, with 6 bases in between. Germline V gives CDR1 SGHNT, CDR2 YYREEE (reference sequence). DNA for the CDR3: TGTGCCAGCAGCTTGGATAGGGACACTGAAGCTTTCTTT. This sequence encodes CASSLDRDTEAFF.

This clone was picked up many times. Other DNA sequences of this sample code for an identical CDR3. The CDR3 DNA reads as TGCAGCGTCTCGGGGGTCTATGGCTACACCTTC. Translation: CSVSGVYGYTF. The rearrangement uses TRBV29-1 and TRBJ1-2, with a weak D call TRBD1 (5 bases). The CDR3 consists of 11 residues. Per germline, CDR1 SQVTM and CDR2 ANQGSEA. Trimming removed 6 bases from V and 4 bases from J, with 9 bases in between.

The chain has TRBV3-1 (or the pseudogene TRBV3-2) and TRBJ2-3; 9 bases fit TRBD2. The CDR3 covers 16 residues. The ends lost 4 bases at V and 6 bases at J; junction bases unmatched: 11. Looked up from germline, CDR1 is LGHDT and CDR2 is YNNKEL (reference sequence). The CDR3 reads CASSPMGLAGRDTQYF. The CDR3 DNA follows: TGTGCCAGCAGCCCTATGGGACTAGCCGGGAGGGATACGCAGTATTTT.

This chain links TRBV5-6 with TRBJ1-5; D is uncertain. Per the germline V gene, CDR1 is SGHDT and CDR2 is YYEEEE. The CDR3 has 12 amino acids. Trimming shortened V by 4 bases and J by 5 bases, and 7 bases separated the two germline ends. For the CDR3, the DNA is TGTGCCAGCAGCCTGCAGGATCAGCCCCAGCATTTT. This encodes CASSLQDQPQHF.

The chain links TRBV10-3 to TRBJ1-3, with D perhaps matching TRBD1 (5 bases). The CDR3 consists of 14 residues. Germline V lookup: CDR1 ENHRY, CDR2 SYGVKD. V lost 8 bases and J 3 bases, leaving 14 bases between the germline ends. CDR3 in DNA: TGTGCCATCCGGTTTGGAGGGGATGGAAACACCATATATTTT. Residues: CAIRFGGDGNTIYF.

In DNA, the CDR3 is TGTGCCAGTAGTAACCAGGGGCAACAGAATACGCAGTATTTT. Its translation: CASSNQGQQNTQYF. The V call is TRBV19, the J call TRBJ2-3; the D gene is possibly TRBD1 (6 bases). CDR1 is LNHDA, CDR2 SQIVND, per germline (reference sequence). The CDR3 runs 14 residues. V was pared by 4 bases and J by 7 bases, with 15 bases between.

This chain links TRBV6-5 with TRBJ2-3; unclear D gene. This CDR3 has 14 amino acids. The V end lost 0 bases, the J end lost 2 bases, and 6 bases lay between the germline ends. Germline V CDR1 and CDR2: MNHEY, SVGAGI. The DNA for the CDR3 is TGTGCCAGCAGTTACTCGGACGTCACAGATACGCAGTATTTT. Its translation is CASSYSDVTDTQYF.